This T cell receptor beta chain is from a study of T-cell reconstitution after alpha-beta-depleted transplantation in children. Using unique molecular identifiers, the investigators prepared the TCRbeta library. Via MiXCR, TCRdb re-called the PCR reads, giving one row per CDR3 protein. The table includes about 540,000 distinct CDR3 sequences, about a sixth detected once. This CDR3 region has 12 residues. V was cut by 6 bases and J by 4 bases, with 9 bases left in between. The germline gives CDR1 MNHEY, CDR2 SVGEGT. Only a few counts were recorded for this clonotype. This specimen consisted of PBMCs from the stem cell graft donor, obtained from the stem cell graft. This clonotype originated in a human donor who donated a stem cell graft to a child with acute lymphoblastic leukemia. V and J are TRBV6-2 or TRBV6-3 and TRBJ1-2; the D is unclear. In nucleotides, the CDR3 is TGTGCCAGCAGCCCCTTCACCTATGGCTACACCTTC. It translates to CASSPFTYGYTF.